A selection of T cell receptor beta chains follows, all from one sample in a study of blood T cell repertoires in COVID-19. The data were produced by immunoSEQ multiplex PCR, yet TCRdb's version contains in-frame clones alone and is incomplete. The table records about 200,000 clones, 70% to 90% of them present only once. The sequencing sample was made of peripheral blood. The receptors come from a human donor with active or convalescent COVID-19. The donor label of this sample is uncertain. Both conserved end residues are part of each CDR3. D genes are given only for firm matches. Some rows mark clone size as missing; the rest say once, few, many or name a class of expanded clone.

cdr3_nt: TGTGCCAGCAGTCGGAGCATCCAAGAGACCCAGTACTTC
cdr3_aa: CASSRSIQETQYF
clone_size: few
j_call: TRBJ2-5
d_call: NA
v_call: TRBV7-2

cdr3_nt: TGTGCCAGCAGCTTAAGGGGTGGGCCCCTCCACTTT
cdr3_aa: CASSLRGGPLHF
clone_size: few
j_call: TRBJ1-6
d_call: NA
v_call: TRBV7-6

cdr3_nt: TGTGCCAGCAGCCGGGACAGGACTAATTATGGCTACACCTTC
cdr3_aa: CASSRDRTNYGYTF
clone_size: NA
j_call: TRBJ1-2
d_call: TRBD1
v_call: TRBV9

cdr3_nt: TGTGCCAGTAGTGTCGGACTAGCGGGTTACAATGAGCAGTTCTTC
cdr3_aa: CASSVGLAGYNEQFF
clone_size: NA
j_call: TRBJ2-1
d_call: TRBD2
v_call: TRBV19

cdr3_nt: TGTGCCAGCTCACCCCCTCAAGGAAGGCGAATACGGGACAATGAGCAGTTCTTC
cdr3_aa: CASSPPQGRRIRDNEQFF
clone_size: NA
j_call: TRBJ2-1
d_call: NA
v_call: TRBV18

cdr3_nt: TGCGCCAGCAGCCAGACCCCGGGAAGTGGCGGTCAGCCCCAGCATTTT
cdr3_aa: CASSQTPGSGGQPQHF
clone_size: NA
j_call: TRBJ1-5
d_call: NA
v_call: TRBV4-1

cdr3_nt: TGCACGGGGGTGACTAATGAAAAACTGTTTTTT
cdr3_aa: CTGVTNEKLFF
clone_size: NA
j_call: TRBJ1-4
d_call: NA
v_call: TRBV20-1

cdr3_nt: TGTGCCAGCAGTGGAGGGGTCTATGGCTACACCTTC
cdr3_aa: CASSGGVYGYTF
clone_size: NA
j_call: TRBJ1-2
d_call: NA
v_call: TRBV12-3/TRBV12-4

cdr3_nt: TGTGCCAGCAGCTTAGATGCAGGGCAGAATCAGCCCCAGCATTTT
cdr3_aa: CASSLDAGQNQPQHF
clone_size: NA
j_call: TRBJ1-5
d_call: NA
v_call: TRBV11-2

cdr3_nt: TGTGCCACGGAGCGGCGGGAGGGGAATGAGCAGTTCTTC
cdr3_aa: CATERREGNEQFF
clone_size: few
j_call: TRBJ2-1
d_call: TRBD2
v_call: TRBV27

cdr3_nt: TGCAGCGTTGGTCCCCCGGACAGGGCCGTTCATCAGCCCCAGCATTTT
cdr3_aa: CSVGPPDRAVHQPQHF
clone_size: NA
j_call: TRBJ1-5
d_call: TRBD1
v_call: TRBV29-1

cdr3_nt: TGTGCCAGCAGCCTGAGGTCTAGCGGGAGTTATGAGCAGTTCTTC
cdr3_aa: CASSLRSSGSYEQFF
clone_size: NA
j_call: TRBJ2-1
d_call: TRBD2
v_call: TRBV7-6

cdr3_nt: TGTGCCAGCGGGACTAGCGGGGATAGCACAGATACGCAGTATTTT
cdr3_aa: CASGTSGDSTDTQYF
clone_size: NA
j_call: TRBJ2-3
d_call: TRBD2
v_call: TRBV5-4

cdr3_nt: TGTGCCATCAGTGAGCGACAGCACGAGCAGTACTTC
cdr3_aa: CAISERQHEQYF
clone_size: NA
j_call: TRBJ2-7
d_call: NA
v_call: TRBV10-3

cdr3_nt: TGCGCCAGCAGCTTGTTAACGGGTCAGGGTACTGAGCAGTTCTTC
cdr3_aa: CASSLLTGQGTEQFF
clone_size: NA
j_call: TRBJ2-1
d_call: NA
v_call: TRBV5-1

cdr3_nt: TGTGCCAGCACCCCTCCCCCCCCCGGGACAGAGAACTATGGCTACACCTTC
cdr3_aa: CASTPPPPGTENYGYTF
clone_size: many
j_call: TRBJ1-2
d_call: TRBD1
v_call: TRBV28

cdr3_nt: TGTGCCAGCAGCGTAGGTGGGCAATCCTACGAGCAGTACTTC
cdr3_aa: CASSVGGQSYEQYF
clone_size: NA
j_call: TRBJ2-7
d_call: NA
v_call: TRBV9

cdr3_nt: TGTGCCAGTAGTCTACAGGGCGTGCACGGCACTGAAGCTTTCTTT
cdr3_aa: CASSLQGVHGTEAFF
clone_size: NA
j_call: TRBJ1-1
d_call: NA
v_call: TRBV19

cdr3_nt: TGCGCCAGCAGCCAAGATCCGAGAGGTGGCTACACCTTC
cdr3_aa: CASSQDPRGGYTF
clone_size: medium-sized
j_call: TRBJ1-2
d_call: NA
v_call: TRBV4-1

cdr3_nt: TGTGCCAGCAGCCTGGGACTAGGGGGCACAGATACGCAGTATTTT
cdr3_aa: CASSLGLGGTDTQYF
clone_size: once
j_call: TRBJ2-3
d_call: TRBD2
v_call: TRBV5-8

cdr3_nt: TGCAGCGTTGGCGGGGAAAAACTGTTTTTT
cdr3_aa: CSVGGEKLFF
clone_size: NA
j_call: TRBJ1-4
d_call: NA
v_call: TRBV29-1

cdr3_nt: TGTGCCAGCAGCCCGACTTCCCTTAACTATGGCTACACCTTC
cdr3_aa: CASSPTSLNYGYTF
clone_size: NA
j_call: TRBJ1-2
d_call: NA
v_call: TRBV5-4